This is a list of T cell receptor beta chains from one sample in a study of beta chain features in type 1 diabetes. Produced via immunoSEQ multiplex PCR; TCRdb's table is partial and in-frame only. Of 150,000 to 200,000 clones listed, approximately 9.1% are singletons. The sample comprised central memory CD4+ T cells from blood. The receptors stem from a woman younger than 35 in good health. CDR3s include the opening cysteine and the closing phenylalanine or tryptophan. A D gene is named only where the DNA matches it firmly. Size is stated for part of the rows, as once, few or many counts, or as a class when the clone is expanded.

size,D,V,J,CDR3,DNA
few,NA,TRBV19,TRBJ2-6,CASKKGDAGANVLTF,TGTGCCAGTAAGAAAGGAGACGCCGGGGCCAACGTCCTGACTTTC
NA,NA,TRBV6-5,TRBJ1-2,CASSLDSGPYGYTF,TGTGCCAGCAGTCTCGACAGTGGCCCGTATGGCTACACCTTC
NA,TRBD2,TRBV7-2,TRBJ2-7,CASSLGSGGATYEQYF,TGTGCCAGCAGCTTAGGTAGCGGGGGGGCCACCTACGAGCAGTACTTC
few,NA,TRBV30,TRBJ1-2,CAWSIGDTGIYGYTF,TGTGCCTGGAGTATCGGGGACACAGGAATCTATGGCTACACCTTC
NA,TRBD1,TRBV2,TRBJ2-1,CASSEDRSSYNEQFF,TGTGCCAGCAGTGAGGACAGGTCTTCCTACAATGAGCAGTTCTTC
NA,NA,TRBV7-3,TRBJ1-5,CASSLTGGAGQPQHF,TGTGCCAGCAGCTTAACCGGAGGGGCCGGGCAGCCCCAGCATTTT
NA,TRBD1,TRBV2,TRBJ2-7,CASSVPLTGAQIEQYF,TGTGCCAGCAGTGTACCCTTGACAGGGGCGCAGATTGAGCAGTACTTC
few,TRBD1,TRBV18,TRBJ2-3,CASSQNRGTDTQYF,TGTGCCAGCTCACAGAACAGGGGTACAGATACGCAGTATTTT
NA,TRBD2,TRBV7-3,TRBJ2-3,CASSPGLAADTQYF,TGTGCCAGCAGTCCGGGACTAGCAGCAGATACGCAGTATTTT
NA,NA,TRBV6-1,TRBJ2-1,CASSEARVYNEQFF,TGTGCCAGCAGTGAAGCGCGGGTCTACAATGAGCAGTTCTTC
few,TRBD1,TRBV5-1,TRBJ1-1,CASSPGQGATEAFF,TGCGCCAGCAGCCCGGGACAGGGGGCCACTGAAGCTTTCTTT
few,TRBD2,TRBV4-1,TRBJ2-5,CASTLTSAQETQYF,TGCGCCAGCACCCTAACTAGCGCCCAAGAGACCCAGTACTTC
few,NA,TRBV6-5,TRBJ2-5,CASSYGGNQETQYF,TGTGCCAGCAGTTACGGAGGGAACCAAGAGACCCAGTACTTC
few,NA,TRBV5-1,TRBJ1-1,CASSLDRDTEAFF,TGCGCCAGCAGCTTGGACAGGGACACTGAAGCTTTCTTT
NA,NA,TRBV16,TRBJ1-3,CASSPRGGSGNTIYF,TGTGCCAGCAGCCCCCGCGGTGGCTCTGGAAACACCATATATTTT
few,TRBD1,TRBV4-1,TRBJ1-4,CASSQEGTAEKLFF,TGCGCCAGCAGCCAGGAAGGGACAGCGGAAAAACTGTTTTTT
NA,TRBD1,TRBV2,TRBJ1-2,CASTTGAEGYTF,TGTGCCAGCACGACAGGGGCGGAAGGCTACACCTTC
NA,NA,TRBV7-2,TRBJ1-2,CASSRPDSYYGYTF,TGTGCCAGCAGCAGACCGGACAGTTACTATGGCTACACCTTC
many,NA,TRBV29-1,TRBJ2-6,CSVESDTAGANVLTF,TGCAGCGTTGAATCAGATACAGCTGGGGCCAACGTCCTGACTTTC
few,NA,TRBV18,TRBJ2-3,CASSPSYLATDTQYF,TGTGCCAGCTCACCTTCCTATTTAGCAACAGATACGCAGTATTTT
medium-sized,NA,TRBV7-8,TRBJ2-5,CASSLLLSRETQYF,TGTGCCAGCAGCTTATTGTTGTCTCGGGAGACCCAGTACTTC
few,TRBD2,TRBV4-3,TRBJ2-1,CASSLTSGSYNEQFF,TGCGCCAGCAGCCTGACTAGCGGCTCCTACAATGAGCAGTTCTTC
NA,NA,TRBV5-1,TRBJ1-1,CASSRRENTEAFF,TGCGCCAGCAGCCGCCGGGAGAACACTGAAGCTTTCTTT
few,TRBD1,TRBV6-1,TRBJ1-5,CASIGQGDQPQHF,TGTGCCAGCATCGGACAGGGTGATCAGCCCCAGCATTTT
NA,TRBD1,TRBV10-3,TRBJ1-5,CAISETGQAHQPQHF,TGTGCCATCAGTGAGACTGGACAGGCCCATCAGCCCCAGCATTTT
NA,TRBD2,TRBV10-3,TRBJ2-1,CAITGTSGRDNEQFF,TGTGCCATCACCGGAACTAGCGGGAGGGATAATGAGCAGTTCTTC
few,NA,TRBV27,TRBJ1-5,CASSSGQQPQHF,TGTGCCAGCAGTTCCGGACAGCAGCCCCAGCATTTT
few,TRBD1,TRBV2,TRBJ2-3,CASSGGQASIRGTDTQYF,TGTGCCAGCAGTGGGGGACAGGCCTCTATCCGGGGCACAGATACGCAGTATTTT
few,TRBD1,TRBV15,TRBJ1-5,CATSRGQGYQPQHF,TGTGCCACCAGCAGAGGACAGGGGTATCAGCCCCAGCATTTT
few,NA,TRBV6-5,TRBJ2-7,CASSYSGAGDSYEQYF,TGTGCCAGCAGTTACTCGGGGGCAGGTGATTCCTACGAGCAGTACTTC
few,TRBD2,TRBV2,TRBJ2-5,CASSEVAGGRETQYF,TGTGCCAGCAGTGAAGTGGCGGGAGGGCGGGAGACCCAGTACTTC
few,NA,TRBV9,TRBJ1-1,CASSFKNTEAFF,TGTGCCAGCAGCTTCAAGAACACTGAAGCTTTCTTT
NA,TRBD1,TRBV5-4,TRBJ1-2,CASSWGQGEYGYTF,TGTGCCAGCAGTTGGGGACAGGGCGAATATGGCTACACCTTC
few,NA,TRBV29-1,TRBJ2-3,CSSLKGGGTDTQYF,TGCAGCTCATTAAAGGGGGGGGGCACAGATACGCAGTATTTT
few,TRBD1,TRBV7-7,TRBJ2-5,CASSLSTGGRQETQYF,TGTGCTAGCAGCTTAAGTACAGGGGGGAGGCAAGAGACCCAGTACTTC
few,NA,TRBV7-8,TRBJ2-5,CASSWESETQYF,TGTGCCAGCAGCTGGGAGAGCGAGACCCAGTACTTC
few,NA,TRBV30,TRBJ2-6,CAWSERSGANVLTF,TGTGCCTGGAGTGAGAGGAGTGGGGCCAACGTCCTGACTTTC
NA,TRBD1,TRBV29-1,TRBJ2-7,CSARNRGNSYEQYF,TGCAGCGCCCGAAACAGGGGGAACTCCTACGAGCAGTACTTC
NA,NA,TRBV4-2,TRBJ1-1,CASSQERAGRTEAFF,TGTGCCAGCAGCCAAGAAAGAGCGGGCAGGACTGAAGCTTTCTTT
few,NA,TRBV30,TRBJ2-1,CAWSGTSNEQFF,TGTGCCTGGAGCGGTACGTCCAATGAGCAGTTCTTC
few,TRBD1,TRBV9,TRBJ2-3,CASSGTGFPDTQYF,TGTGCCAGCAGCGGGACAGGGTTTCCAGATACGCAGTATTTT
NA,NA,TRBV5-1,TRBJ1-1,CASSLVPGVNTEAFF,TGCGCCAGCAGCTTGGTGCCGGGGGTGAACACTGAAGCTTTCTTT
few,NA,TRBV19,TRBJ2-7,CASGFRGSYEQYF,TGTGCCAGTGGATTTAGGGGGTCCTACGAGCAGTACTTC
many,NA,TRBV7-8,TRBJ1-5,CASSLSSFAGGPQHF,TGTGCCAGCAGCTTATCCAGCTTCGCCGGAGGACCCCAGCATTTT
NA,NA,TRBV7-2,TRBJ2-6,CAALDSAGANVLTF,TGTGCCGCCCTAGACAGTGCTGGGGCCAACGTCCTGACTTTC
NA,NA,TRBV5-4,TRBJ1-2,CASSLGTFYGYTF,TGTGCCAGCAGCTTGGGAACTTTCTATGGCTACACCTTC
NA,TRBD1,TRBV6-5,TRBJ1-1,CASSYSRDREEAFF,TGTGCCAGCAGTTACTCCCGGGACAGGGAGGAAGCTTTCTTT
few,TRBD2,TRBV2,TRBJ2-2,CASSERLAGNTGELFF,TGTGCCAGCAGTGAAAGGCTAGCGGGGAACACCGGGGAGCTGTTTTTT
NA,TRBD1,TRBV6-5,TRBJ1-1,CASSYPGQGDTEAFF,TGTGCCAGCAGTTATCCGGGACAGGGGGACACTGAAGCTTTCTTT
few,TRBD2,TRBV7-6,TRBJ2-2,CASSLARTSGDGELFF,TGTGCCAGCAGCTTAGCGAGGACTAGCGGAGACGGGGAGCTGTTTTTT
NA,TRBD2,TRBV29-1,TRBJ2-7,CSVALTSGSYEQYF,TGCAGCGTAGCCCTGACTAGCGGTTCCTACGAGCAGTACTTC
NA,TRBD2,TRBV5-1,TRBJ2-2,CASSPRTSGQNTGELFF,TGCGCCAGCAGCCCTAGGACTAGCGGGCAGAACACCGGGGAGCTGTTTTTT
few,TRBD2,TRBV19,TRBJ2-4,CASSDFTSGSWAKNIQYF,TGTGCCAGTAGTGATTTTACTAGCGGGAGTTGGGCCAAAAACATTCAGTACTTC
few,TRBD1,TRBV5-1,TRBJ1-2,CASSPSTGGGPNYGYTF,TGCGCCAGCAGCCCTTCGACAGGGGGCGGCCCGAACTATGGCTACACCTTC
few,NA,TRBV11-2,TRBJ2-7,CASSLTMREQYF,TGTGCCAGCAGCTTAACGATGCGGGAGCAGTACTTC
few,NA,TRBV20-1,TRBJ1-1,CSAISNRKAFF,TGCAGTGCTATAAGTAACAGAAAAGCTTTCTTT